The entry below describes one T cell receptor (beta chain). The antigen this receptor binds is unknown. The input lacks base qualities; no much larger clone sits a single base away. This sample is drawn from a study of cytomegalovirus exposure and HLA in healthy donors (dated by TCRdb to about 2017). Turning to the overall study: According to an earlier analysis of 450 to 650 of the donors, some 170 million T cells yielded 90 million to 130 million unique TCR beta sequences and approximately 300 Gb of sequence data. High-throughput TCR immunosequencing, statistical association of individual TCRs with disease status, and machine learning were combined to predict cytomegalovirus infection status. An earlier analysis of fewer than 700 of the donors applied high-throughput TCR beta sequencing to assess whether each TCR beta V gene segment acted as functional or pseudogenic. A later analysis re-analyzed previously published TCR beta repertoires from 600 to 850 donors and added high-resolution HLA genotyping to study TCR occurrence patterns. Across around 400 genotyped donors of the cohort, an average of roughly 250,000 unique TCR beta nucleotide sequences per donor were sequenced, and roughly 20% of those sequences were non-productive. The number of donors typed differed by locus, with roughly 629-640 for A, B, C, DRB1 and DQB1, 522 for DQA1, nearly 610 for DPA1, and some 440 for DPB1. Five DR-DQ haplotypes were treated as single units for association and clustering because of strong linkage in the cohort. All discovery cohort repertoires had been generated on a single sequencing platform. Class I and class II HLA loci were covered by the typing at four-digit resolution. Rather than drawing on any new phenotypic data, the later analysis identified candidate immune exposures from TCR beta sequences and the way those sequences occurred across donors. Of the roughly 390 genotyped donors, 80% to 90% were placed in the genetic ancestry cluster associated with self-reported Caucasian donors. In addition to the first cohort of roughly 670 subjects, a separate validation cohort of over 90 different subjects was used. The study was designed to test whether signatures of past pathogen exposure could be identified by cataloging public T cell receptors. Donor age, sex, ethnicity and CMV serostatus were compiled together with the repertoire data. The T cell repertoires of around 670 subjects were profiled by immunosequencing and related to cytomegalovirus serostatus. An early release covering 500 to 750 HLA-typed donors comprised around 300 gigabases of sequencing data and around 85 million unique TCR sequences. A later genetic analysis used genome-wide SNP genotypes for about 55% of the 666 donors, treating that subset as a discovery cohort. What the work shows at the level of the full study, not this receptor alone: The study gave a list of 150 to 200 TCR beta chains associated with cytomegalovirus. A further reported finding was that TCR beta sequences accurately predicted the HLA-A and HLA-B alleles for most subjects in the first cohort. In this cohort, only TCR beta chains were sequenced, and detectable features were limited by the absence of alpha or paired-chain data. Because counts were too low, roughly 16 rarely observed V segments, including chromosome 9 orphons, were excluded from the earlier analysis of several hundred of the donors. Broadly in line with IMGT annotations, most TCR beta V segments showed up in productive rearrangements about 87% or about 30% of the time in an earlier analysis of several hundred of the donors. Sequencing depth was assumed to be roughly uniform across donors in the presence/absence analyses, though that assumption may not hold. Linkage disequilibrium might explain the correlated functional status among segregating V segments, but an unknown experimental factor could not be ruled out. In vitro tests confirmed that three of the cytomegalovirus-associated TCR beta chains recognize cytomegalovirus antigens. Because HLA typing was unavailable for some donors at each locus, only the typed subset was used in association tests. In a later genetic analysis, a missense DCLRE1C variant was associated with V-gene and J-gene trimming of TCR beta chains, and the association was replicated in an independent cohort. In a later analysis, several top co-occurrence clusters were reported to appear linked to parvovirus B19, influenza, CMV and Epstein-Barr virus. Compared with equally common non-associated chains, HLA-associated TCR beta chains in a later analysis were more clonally expanded and had lower generation probabilities. The classifier was reported to diagnose cytomegalovirus status with high specificity and sensitivity in both the original and validation cohorts. According to a later genetic analysis, donors in an Asian-associated ancestry cluster had fewer N-insertions in productive TCRs than the approximately 670-donor mean. In a later analysis, the rate of TCR association differed among HLA loci, with DRB1 alleles having the most associated TCRs and HLA-C alleles having the fewest. According to the authors, the approach could potentially be generalized to other disease states and immunological phenotypes. According to a later analysis, most CMV-associated TCR beta chains appeared to be HLA-restricted, and the HLA associations seemed to be driven largely by CMV exposure. Some IMGT-functional V segments, including TRBV6-2 and TRBV6-3, could not be told apart with the 87-base-pair reads, so those segments were excluded. Assigning TCR associations to individual alleles was difficult when HLA alleles, especially DR and DQ, strongly co-occurred. Immune exposure information for the cohort was limited to CMV serostatus. A cluster of highly shared sequence variants was judged likely to be a technical artifact of the sequencing pipeline. Specific HLA alleles were associated with roughly 17,000 TCR beta sequences at a false discovery rate of 0.05 in a later analysis. While some public TCRs were present in many individuals, most TCR sequences turned up only very rarely across donors.

The cohort was made up of approximately 700 healthy bone marrow donors. At the time of sampling, all cohort members were nominally healthy, though unrecorded immune exposures were likely present. The donor tested CMV seronegative, placing the donor among the 350 or so seronegative members of the cohort. Each donor provided a peripheral blood sample, and peripheral blood mononuclear cells were used for TCR beta sequencing. Genomic DNA was extracted from the blood cell samples with the Qiagen DNeasy Blood Extraction Kit. The CDR3 runs 13 amino acids, cysteine and phenylalanine included. The entry retains the CDR3 DNA only, 39 bases that are in frame from base 1. The library relied on the immunoSEQ multiplex PCR assay. The multiplex PCR relied on a mix of 60 forward primers for TCR Vbeta segments and 13 reverse primers for TCR Jbeta segments. Amplification of the CDR3 region of rearranged TCR beta genes was performed with a multiplex PCR assay on genomic DNA. Amplified TCR beta libraries were sequenced as 87-base-pair reads on the Illumina HiSeq System. In the authors' own workflow: A later analysis counted about 76 million unique TCR beta chains across the 690 or so repertoires, and about 10 million of these chains were shared by at least two donors. Raw reads were error-corrected and collapsed into unique sequences by a nearest-neighbor algorithm in which closely related sequences were merged to remove PCR and sequencing errors. To assign V, D and J gene segments, CDR3 sequences were aligned to IMGT reference sequences. For a sequence to be retained, a match of at least six nucleotides was required to both a V gene segment and a J gene segment. A rearrangement counted as productive if the CDR3 had no stop codons and remained in frame with V and J, and every other rearrangement counted as non-productive. CDR3 was defined by IMGT convention, running from the second conserved V-encoded cysteine to the conserved J-encoded phenylalanine. In an earlier analysis of around 540 of the donors, sequences lacking an unambiguous match to a single V gene segment were excluded. An earlier analysis of fewer than 650 of the donors classified V segments as functional when productive rearrangements were above 56.7% and as segregating when the standard deviation between donors was above 5%. A statistical classification framework was built for diagnosing cytomegalovirus status from the catalog of TCR beta chain sequences. In a later analysis, TCR nucleotide sequences were compared against IMGT/GENE-DB human TR gene sequences so that V and J genes could be assigned. Using the TCRdist pipeline, a later analysis assigned CDR3 sequences along with most-parsimonious VDJ recombination scenarios. A later analysis defined each TCR beta chain by its CDR3 amino acid sequence plus V-gene family, and excluded reads lacking a unique V-gene family. As a way to deal with suspected cross-contamination and a sequencing artifact, a later analysis dropped 592 nucleotide sequences that were highly shared and had low generation probability. In a later analysis, a clonal expansion index was calculated for each public chain from normalized within-repertoire ranks of inferred template counts. A later analysis computed generation probabilities with a VDJ recombination model fitted to out-of-frame rearrangements, and checked the results against IGoR. In a later analysis, TCR-TCR, TCR-HLA and TCR-CMV co-occurrence was scored with hypergeometric tests, and a repertoire-size bias correction was applied to TCR pairs. False discovery rates were estimated in a later analysis by permuting HLA or CMV assignments 20 times. In a later analysis, co-occurring TCRs were grouped with DBSCAN, and TCRdist sequence similarity was added when clustering was performed within HLA-allele-positive subsets. Repertoires with fewer than 30,000 or more than 120,000 public chains, plus five repertoires with anomalous nucleotide sharing, were excluded from co-occurrence clustering. TCRdb re-hosts the immuneACCESS table, in-frame sequences only. Its copies lack some clones; in the studies checked, an unresolved V gene accounts for under half of them, and the cause for the rest is not known. V and J calls and clone size are as listed in that table; D and trimming were resolved from the DNA. The sample contains 90,000 to 120,000 clones, around 85% of them found a single time. The ten top clones hold approximately 2.2% of the sample.

Sequenced material: PBMCs. The sequence was obtained from a man aged 30 to 39 in good health and CMV-seronegative. Recombination connected TRBV12-2 to TRBJ2-5; the table's TRBD2 call for D was not verified on the DNA. TRBV12-2 is tagged as a pseudogene. The CDR3 protein is CASHPAGEETQYF. In nucleotides, the sequence is TGTGCAAGTCACCCGGCGGGGGAAGAGACCCAGTACTTC.